This TCR beta chain was observed in a study of T-cell reconstitution after alpha-beta-depleted transplantation in children. The TCRbeta library incorporated unique molecular identifiers. TCRdb re-derived calls from the PCR reads in MiXCR, one entry per CDR3 protein. The table has a few hundred thousand distinct CDR3 sequences, over 20% seen once; the top ten hold about 35%. Study-level findings and limits: There were reportedly several hundred expanded graft clones from which alpha-beta T cells came about two months after transplant. Diversity of TCRbeta at day 60 was high in some patients, arising from surviving recipient T cells and thymic progenitors. At one year after transplant, newly produced T cells mostly accounted for T-cell counts and diversity.

The ends were cut back, 4 bases at V and 3 bases at J, with 16 bases in the middle. The CDR3 consists of 15 residues. Germline V lookup: CDR1 ENHRY, CDR2 SYGVKD. With respect to this clonotype: Its antigen is as yet unknown.

J is TRBJ2-7 and V is TRBV10-3; weak D call: TRBD2 (5 bases). This specimen consisted of PBMCs, obtained before TCRalphabeta/CD19-depleted stem cell transplant. The sequence came from a boy in the first two years of life with Wiskott-Aldrich syndrome, due to receive a stem cell transplant. CDR3 sequence: CAISAGSSTYYEQYF. The CDR3 DNA sequence: TGTGCCATCAGTGCGGGGTCTTCCACTTACTACGAGCAGTACTTC.